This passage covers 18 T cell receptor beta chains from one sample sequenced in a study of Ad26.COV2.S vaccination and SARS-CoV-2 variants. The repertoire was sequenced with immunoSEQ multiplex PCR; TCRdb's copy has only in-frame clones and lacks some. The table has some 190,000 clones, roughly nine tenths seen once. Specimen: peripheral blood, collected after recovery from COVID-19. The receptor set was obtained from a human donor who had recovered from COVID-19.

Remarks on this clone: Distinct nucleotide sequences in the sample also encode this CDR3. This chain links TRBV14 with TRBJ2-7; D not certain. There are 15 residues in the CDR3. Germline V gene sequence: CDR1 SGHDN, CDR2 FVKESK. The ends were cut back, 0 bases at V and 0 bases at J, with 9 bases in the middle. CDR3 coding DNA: TGTGCCAGCAGCCAAGATCCAGGCAGCTCCTACGAGCAGTACTTC. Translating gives CASSQDPGSSYEQYF.

CDR3 region: CASSLRLAGVNEQFF. The DNA for the CDR3 is TGCGCCAGCAGCTTGAGGCTAGCGGGGGTAAATGAGCAGTTCTTC. The rearrangement uses TRBV5-1 and TRBJ2-1; 10 nucleotides line up with TRBD2. The CDR3 is 15 residues long. Germline V CDR1 and CDR2: SGHRS, YFSETQ. Trimming cost V 1 base and J 7 bases; bases outside gene matches: 5. Complete variable domain (other parts from reference TRBV5-1 and TRBJ2-1): KAGVTQTPRYLIKTRGQQVTLSCSPISGHRSVSWYQQTPGQGLQFLFEYFSETQRNKGNFPGRFSGRQFSNSRSEMNVSTLELGDSALYLCASSLRLAGVNEQFFGPGTRLTVL.

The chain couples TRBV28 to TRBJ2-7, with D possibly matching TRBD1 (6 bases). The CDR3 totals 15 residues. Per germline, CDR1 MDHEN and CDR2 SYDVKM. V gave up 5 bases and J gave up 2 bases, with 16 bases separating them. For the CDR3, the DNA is TGTGCCAGCAGTCTCGGGACACTAGGGCCCTACGAGCAGTACTTC. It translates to CASSLGTLGPYEQYF.

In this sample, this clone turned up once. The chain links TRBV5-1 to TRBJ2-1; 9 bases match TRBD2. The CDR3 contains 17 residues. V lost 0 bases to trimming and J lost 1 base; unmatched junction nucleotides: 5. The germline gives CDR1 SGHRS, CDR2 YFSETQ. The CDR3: CASSLGAAGGSYNEQFF. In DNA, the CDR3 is TGCGCCAGCAGCTTGGGGGCAGCGGGAGGTTCCTACAATGAGCAGTTCTTC.

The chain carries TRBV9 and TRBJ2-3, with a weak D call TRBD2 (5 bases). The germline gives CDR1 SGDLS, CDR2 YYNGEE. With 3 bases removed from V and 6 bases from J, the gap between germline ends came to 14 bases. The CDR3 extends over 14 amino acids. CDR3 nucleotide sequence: TGTGCCAGCAGCGGGCCCTTTCGCGGGGATACGCAGTATTTT. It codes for CASSGPFRGDTQYF.

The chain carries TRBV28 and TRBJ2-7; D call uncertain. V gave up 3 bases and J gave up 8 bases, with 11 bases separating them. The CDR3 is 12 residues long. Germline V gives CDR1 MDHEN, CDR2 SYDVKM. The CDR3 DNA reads TGTGCCAGCAGTTTCAGGTTTGGTAAGCAGTACTTC. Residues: CASSFRFGKQYF.

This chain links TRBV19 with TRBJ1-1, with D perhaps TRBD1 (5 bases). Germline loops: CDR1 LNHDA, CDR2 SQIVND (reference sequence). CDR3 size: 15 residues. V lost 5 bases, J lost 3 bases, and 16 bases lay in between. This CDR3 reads CASSPYGAADTEAFF. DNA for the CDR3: TGTGCCAGTAGTCCCTACGGGGCGGCGGACACTGAAGCTTTCTTT.

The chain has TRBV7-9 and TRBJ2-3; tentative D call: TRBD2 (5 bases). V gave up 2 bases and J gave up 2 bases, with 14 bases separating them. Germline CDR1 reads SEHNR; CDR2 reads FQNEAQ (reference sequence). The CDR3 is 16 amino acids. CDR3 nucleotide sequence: TGTGCCAGCAGCTTAAAGTGGACTCCGACCACAGATACGCAGTATTTT. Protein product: CASSLKWTPTTDTQYF.

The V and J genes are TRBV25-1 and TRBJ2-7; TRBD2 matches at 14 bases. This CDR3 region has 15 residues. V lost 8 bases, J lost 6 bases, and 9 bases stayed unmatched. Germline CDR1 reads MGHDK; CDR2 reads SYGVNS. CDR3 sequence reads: CASRPPTSGRAEQYF. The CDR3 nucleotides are TGTGCCAGCCGACCCCCGACTAGCGGGAGGGCCGAGCAGTACTTC.

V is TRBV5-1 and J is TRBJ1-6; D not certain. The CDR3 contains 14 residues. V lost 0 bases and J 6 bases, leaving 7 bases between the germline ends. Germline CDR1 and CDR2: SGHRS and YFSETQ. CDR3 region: CASSLDPANSPLHF. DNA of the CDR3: TGCGCCAGCAGCTTGGACCCAGCTAATTCACCCCTCCACTTT.

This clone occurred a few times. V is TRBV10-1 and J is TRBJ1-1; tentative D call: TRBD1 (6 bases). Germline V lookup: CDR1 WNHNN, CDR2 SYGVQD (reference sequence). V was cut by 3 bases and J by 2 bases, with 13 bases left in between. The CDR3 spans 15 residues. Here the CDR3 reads CASSDFRGQNTEAFF. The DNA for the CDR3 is TGCGCCAGCAGTGATTTTAGGGGACAAAACACTGAAGCTTTCTTT.

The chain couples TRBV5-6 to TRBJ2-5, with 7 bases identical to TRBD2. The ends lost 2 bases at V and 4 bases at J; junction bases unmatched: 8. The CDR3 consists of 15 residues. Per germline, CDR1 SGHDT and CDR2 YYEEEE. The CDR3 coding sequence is TGTGCCAGCAGCTTTGAGGGAGGGAGAGGAGAGACCCAGTACTTC. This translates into CASSFEGGRGETQYF.

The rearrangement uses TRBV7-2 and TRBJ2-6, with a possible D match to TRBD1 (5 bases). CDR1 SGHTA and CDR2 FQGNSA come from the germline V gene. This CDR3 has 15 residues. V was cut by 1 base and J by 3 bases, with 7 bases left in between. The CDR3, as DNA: TGTGCCAGCAGCTTAGAGGGGCTTGGGGCCAACGTCCTGACTTTC. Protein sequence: CASSLEGLGANVLTF. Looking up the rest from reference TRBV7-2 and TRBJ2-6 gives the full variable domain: GAGVSQSPSNKVTEKGKDVELRCDPISGHTALYWYRQSLGQGLEFLIYFQGNSAPDKSGLPSDRFSAERTGGSVSTLTIQRTQQEDSAVYLCASSLEGLGANVLTFGAGSRLTVL.

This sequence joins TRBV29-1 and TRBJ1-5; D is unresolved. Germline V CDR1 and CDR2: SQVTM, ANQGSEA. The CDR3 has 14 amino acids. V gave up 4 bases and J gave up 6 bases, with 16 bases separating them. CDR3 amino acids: CSVGEGGVGQPQHF. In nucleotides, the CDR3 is TGCAGCGTTGGCGAGGGCGGGGTCGGTCAGCCCCAGCATTTT.

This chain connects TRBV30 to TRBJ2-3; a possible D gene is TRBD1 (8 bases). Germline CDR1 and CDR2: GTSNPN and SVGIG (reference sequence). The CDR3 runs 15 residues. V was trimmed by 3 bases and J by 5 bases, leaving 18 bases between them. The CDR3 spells CAWSVGQGGRDTQYF. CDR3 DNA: TGTGCCTGGAGCGTCGGACAGGGAGGGCGAGATACGCAGTATTTT.

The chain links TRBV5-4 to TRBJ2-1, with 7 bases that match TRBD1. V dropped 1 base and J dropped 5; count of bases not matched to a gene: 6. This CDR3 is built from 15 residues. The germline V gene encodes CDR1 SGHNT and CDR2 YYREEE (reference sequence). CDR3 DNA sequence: TGTGCCAGCAGCTTGTTTAGGGGGCCGAACAATGAGCAGTTCTTC. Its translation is CASSLFRGPNNEQFF.

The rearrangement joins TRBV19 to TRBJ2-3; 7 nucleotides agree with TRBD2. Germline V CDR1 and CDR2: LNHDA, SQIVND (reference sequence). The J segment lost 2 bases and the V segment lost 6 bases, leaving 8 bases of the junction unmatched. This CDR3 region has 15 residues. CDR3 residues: CASSRLAQFTDTQYF. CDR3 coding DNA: TGTGCCAGTAGCAGACTAGCACAATTCACAGATACGCAGTATTTT.

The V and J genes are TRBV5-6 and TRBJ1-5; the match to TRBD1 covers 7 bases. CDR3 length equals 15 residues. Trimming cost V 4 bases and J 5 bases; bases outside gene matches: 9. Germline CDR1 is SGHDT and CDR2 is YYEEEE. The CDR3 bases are TGTGCCAGCAGCCCGGGAGGGGGCCGCTATCAGCCCCAGCATTTT. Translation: CASSPGGGRYQPQHF.